This T cell receptor (beta chain) was sequenced in a study of regulatory T cells in long-lasting Graves disease listed by TCRdb under 2021. About the full investigation: In the newly diagnosed Graves' disease group, patients had been taking antithyroid drugs for less than 3 months. This study used TCR sequencing and RNA sequencing of peripheral blood to compare persistent Graves' disease patients against newly diagnosed Graves' disease patients. The study was registered as a clinical trial and conducted in China. A total of roughly 33 samples were covered by TCR sequencing, comprising around 13 persistent and roughly 20 newly diagnosed Graves' disease patients.

In this sample, this clonotype turned up a few times. Its antigen is unknown. Per-base quality was not reported, and no clone a single base away is much larger than it. Overall study results and their limits: Only peripheral blood was studied, because thyroid tissue, the primary lesion, was inaccessible. Persistent Graves' disease patients showed lower TCR Shannon entropy and fewer highly expanded clones than newly diagnosed patients, suggesting clonal expansion. Only the TCR beta chain was sequenced and analyzed. Preferential use of TRBV28, TRBJ1-2 and TRBJ2-5 was observed in persistent disease, whereas TRBV20-1 and TRBJ2-1 were favored in newly diagnosed disease. A larger number of public clonotypes was shared among persistent patients (more than 2,500) than among newly diagnosed patients (roughly 980). The small sample size was acknowledged by the authors as a limitation that may reduce accuracy.

The method was multiplex PCR. Sequencing used an Illumina HiSeq 4000. To build TCR beta libraries, CDR3 regions were amplified by Arm-PCR using iRepertoire HTBI primers. PCR products were gel purified before sequencing. Regarding the original processing steps: Gene usage analysis of CDR3 amino acid clonotypes used the roughly 60 TRBV and around 13 TRBJ segments found across samples. COPE and FqMerger were used to merge filtered high-quality paired reads into contigs. BLAST was used to align contigs to IMGT TRBV, TRBD and TRBJ reference genes, with CDR3 defined following IMGT. Highly expanded clones were defined as clonotypes with a frequency above 0.1%. Shannon entropy served as the measure of repertoire diversity, while the Gini coefficient captured V-J evenness. Clonotypes shared by more than one individual were considered public. The public reads were run again by TCRdb, first through fastp at Q25 and then through MiXCR, and only productive beta chains were kept. Duplicate CDR3 protein sequences are folded into a single record with the most common DNA and genes. TCRdb, not the authors, supplied the V and J calls. This sample comprises about 530,000 distinct CDR3 sequences, approximately 16% of them detected only once. The ten largest clones capture 20% to 25% of the sample.

The time point label for this specimen denotes: newly diagnosed GD, antithyroid drugs for less than 3 months. For both TCR sequencing and RNA sequencing, RNA was extracted from PBMCs in TRIzol. The diagnosis of Graves' disease was made according to American Thyroid Association guidelines. The patients came from an endocrinology department in Xi'an, China. Each patient gave approximately 9 milliliters of peripheral blood, collected in an EDTA anticoagulant tube. PBMCs were isolated by Ficoll Paque Plus density gradient separation without further T cell sorting. An Agilent 2100 Bioanalyzer and agarose gel were used to check RNA quality, while a NanoDrop 2000 measured RNA concentration. V trim: 3 bases; J trim: 3 bases; unmatched bases: 8. The germline V gene specifies MDHEN as CDR1 and SYDVKM as CDR2. Taken from cysteine to phenylalanine, the CDR3 has 17 residues. Just CDR3 DNA is preserved here, 51 bases in frame from base 1.

This same sample was also part of a study on T cells in Graves' hyperthyroidism and ophthalmopathy. The other study reports the following: Graves' hyperthyroidism was defined as stable when no progression to ophthalmopathy occurred over 18 months of follow-up. Hyperthyroidism patients were newly diagnosed, with disease duration under 2 months, and aged 18 to 65 years. Exclusion was applied to patients with uncontrolled infections, other autoimmune diseases, pregnancy or lactation. Diagnoses were based on clinical symptoms, serum thyroxine and TRAb, thyroid ultrasound and orbital computed tomography. For the first round of RT-PCR on the TCR CDR3, the HTBI primer set was used together with the Qiagen OneStep RT-PCR kit. Most expanded thyroid clonotypes (frequency above 0.001) were also detected in blood, suggesting blood repertoires may reflect thyroid immune responses. A model built on a 13 V-J signature distinguished ophthalmopathy from stable hyperthyroidism, reaching about 89% sensitivity and around 82% specificity in cross-validation and 80%/75% in testing. In validation, progression to ophthalmopathy was predicted by the model with roughly 71% sensitivity and around 76% specificity, a median of 6.5 months before onset. A discovery cohort of 95 to 100 patients, about 44 with Graves' ophthalmopathy and 55 to 60 with stable Graves' hyperthyroidism, was used to find distinguishing TCR V-J signatures. Prospective prediction of ophthalmopathy was tested in an independent validation cohort consisting of some 19 hyperthyroidism patients and some 17 patients who later progressed to ophthalmopathy. The approximately 97 discovery patients were randomly divided into training and test sets at a 7:3 ratio. In several Graves' hyperthyroidism patients, the study also compared T-cell repertoires from thyroid tissue with T-cell repertoires from blood. After sampling, hyperthyroidism patients received methimazole starting at 30 mg daily, and ophthalmopathy patients received high-dose intravenous methylprednisolone. Libraries were constructed in a second round of multiplex PCR, after which size selection and purification were carried out. Sequencing of the libraries was done on an Illumina HiSeq2000 using paired-end 100 bp reads. Raw data were processed with SOAPnuke, discarding reads with adapters, uncalled bases, mean Phred below 15, or no exact constant-primer or identifier match. COPE v1.2.5 was used to merge high-quality paired reads, and clonotypes were defined as unique nucleotide sequences. MiTCR v1.1 was used to align clonotypes to the IMGT TRBV, TRBD and TRBJ reference segments. The analysis included only V-J combinations with a frequency above 0.0001, which together covered over 98% of the repertoires. The TCS score was defined as the ratio of F50 (clonal expansion) to E x V (chaos), calculated using BLOSUM62-based TCRdist between CDR3 peptides within each V-J. Welch's t-statistics and random forest reduced approximately 520 V-J features to roughly 13, which were used in a naive Bayes classifier (R e1071). Sample size was not statistically predetermined, and blinding of investigators to group allocation was not performed. The paper describes TCR Vbeta CDR3 sequencing of some 130 peripheral blood samples, made up of fewer than 50 ophthalmopathy patients, over 70 hyperthyroidism patients and around 17 progressor patients.

This receptor was taken from a woman aged 40 to 65 with Graves disease. Donor details come from another sample of the same person, matched by shared clones. The starting material was peripheral blood mononuclear cells (PBMCs), obtained at new diagnosis, from a patient treated with antithyroid drugs. Here the chain combines TRBV28 and TRBJ2-2, with 9 middle bases fitting TRBD1. The CDR3 reads as follows: CASSFSRDRADTGELFF. The DNA sequence is as follows: TGTGCCAGCAGTTTTTCTAGGGACAGGGCGGACACCGGGGAGCTGTTTTTT.